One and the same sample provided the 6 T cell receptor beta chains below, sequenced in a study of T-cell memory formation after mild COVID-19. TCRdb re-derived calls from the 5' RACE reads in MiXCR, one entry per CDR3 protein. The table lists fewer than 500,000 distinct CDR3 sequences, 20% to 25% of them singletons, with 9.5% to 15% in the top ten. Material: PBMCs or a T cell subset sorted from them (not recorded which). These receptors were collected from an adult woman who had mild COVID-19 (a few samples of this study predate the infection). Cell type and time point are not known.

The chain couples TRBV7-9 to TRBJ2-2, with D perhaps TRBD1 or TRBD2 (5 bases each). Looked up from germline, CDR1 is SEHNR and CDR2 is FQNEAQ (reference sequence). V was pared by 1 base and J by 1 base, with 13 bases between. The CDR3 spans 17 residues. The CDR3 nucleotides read TGTGCCAGCAGCTTAGGAACTGGGGGTCAGAACACCGGGGAGCTGTTTTTT. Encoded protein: CASSLGTGGQNTGELFF.

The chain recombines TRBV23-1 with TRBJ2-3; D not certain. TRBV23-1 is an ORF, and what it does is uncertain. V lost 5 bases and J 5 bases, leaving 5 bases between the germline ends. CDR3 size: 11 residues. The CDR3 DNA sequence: TGCGCCAGCAGTTCCATAGATACGCAGTATTTT. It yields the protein CASSSIDTQYF.

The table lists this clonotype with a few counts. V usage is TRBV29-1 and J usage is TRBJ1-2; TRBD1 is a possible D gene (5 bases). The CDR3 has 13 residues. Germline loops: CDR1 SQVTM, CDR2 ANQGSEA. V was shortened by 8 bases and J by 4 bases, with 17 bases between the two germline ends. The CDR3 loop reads CSNPRRGGYGYTF. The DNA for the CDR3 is TGCAGCAATCCCCGGAGGGGCGGCTATGGCTACACCTTC.

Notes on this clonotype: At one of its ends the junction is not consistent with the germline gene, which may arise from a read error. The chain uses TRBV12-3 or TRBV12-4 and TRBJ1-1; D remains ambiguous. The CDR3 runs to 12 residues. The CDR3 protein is CASSTHIRAGLF. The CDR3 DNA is TGTGCCAGCAGCACTCACATTAGGGCAGGACTCTTT.

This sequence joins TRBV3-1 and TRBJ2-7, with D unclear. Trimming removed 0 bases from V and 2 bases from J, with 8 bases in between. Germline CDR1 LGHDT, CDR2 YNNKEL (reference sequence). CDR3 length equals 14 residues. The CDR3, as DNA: TGTGCCAGCAGCCAAGACCCAGGTCCCTACGAGCAGTACTTC. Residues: CASSQDPGPYEQYF.

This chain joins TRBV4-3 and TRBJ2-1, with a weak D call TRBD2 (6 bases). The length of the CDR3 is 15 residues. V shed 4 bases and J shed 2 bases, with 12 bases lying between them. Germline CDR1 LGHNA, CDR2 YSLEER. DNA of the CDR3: TGCGCCAGCAGCCGCGGGACCAGCCCCTACAATGAGCAGTTCTTC. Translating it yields CASSRGTSPYNEQFF.